Presented here are 17 T cell receptor beta chains from one specimen sequenced in a study of cytomegalovirus exposure and HLA in healthy donors. The PCR was carried out with 60 Vbeta primers and 13 Jbeta primers. Data came from immunoSEQ multiplex PCR; TCRdb stores just in-frame clones and leaves some out. The sample has about 110,000 clones, around 70% seen once. The sample was PBMCs. These receptor sequences come from a man between 25 and 39 years old in good health and CMV-seronegative.

The gene calls are TRBV5-4 and TRBJ2-1; 9 positions match TRBD2. With 5 bases clipped from V and 6 bases from J, the junction kept 9 bases outside the gene matches. Per germline, CDR1 SGHNT and CDR2 YYREEE (reference sequence). The CDR3 totals 15 residues. Here the CDR3 reads CASRTAGGSSNEQFF. As DNA, the CDR3 is TGTGCCAGCAGAACTGCGGGAGGGTCTAGCAATGAGCAGTTCTTC. The variable domain in full, with the rest retrieved from reference TRBV5-4 and TRBJ2-1, is ETGVTQSPTHLIKTRGQQVTLRCSSQSGHNTVSWYQQALGQGPQFIFQYYREEENGRGNFPPRFSGLQFPNYSSELNVNALELDDSALYLCASRTAGGSSNEQFFGPGTRLTVL.

This clone was picked up a small number of times. CDR3 sequence: CASSLNKGAGETQYF. Here the CDR3 DNA reads TGTGCCAGCAGCTTAAATAAGGGGGCGGGAGAGACCCAGTACTTC. The rearrangement links TRBV7-2 to TRBJ2-5; 7 bases match TRBD1. The CDR3 is 15 amino acids. J lost 4 bases, V lost 2 bases, and 7 bases had no gene match. Germline-derived CDR1 and CDR2 are SGHTA and FQGNSA.

The CDR3 sequence: CASRVTQENTEAFF. CDR3 nucleotides: TGCGCCAGCAGGGTGACCCAGGAGAACACTGAAGCTTTCTTT. V is TRBV5-1 and J is TRBJ1-1, with unresolved D. Trimming removed 5 bases at V and 1 base at J, with 12 bases between. This CDR3 region has 14 residues. Germline values: CDR1 SGHRS, CDR2 YFSETQ.

V usage is TRBV6-5 and J usage is TRBJ2-1; D call uncertain. Trimming stripped 1 base from V and 6 bases from J, with 16 bases between. The CDR3 spans 16 residues. Germline CDR1 MNHEY, CDR2 SVGAGI. The CDR3 loop is CASSYFGSVGSNEQFF. The CDR3 region has the DNA TGTGCCAGCAGTTACTTTGGCAGCGTCGGCTCCAATGAGCAGTTCTTC.

This clone showed up just once. The chain has TRBV7-2 and TRBJ1-1; D gene ambiguous. The CDR3 totals 13 residues. Germline V gives CDR1 SGHTA, CDR2 FQGNSA. V was cut by 3 bases and J by 0 bases, with 5 bases left in between. The CDR3 coding sequence is TGTGCCAGCAGCTTCTCTATGAACACTGAAGCTTTCTTT. It specifies CASSFSMNTEAFF.

This clone was seen only a few times. The rearrangement links TRBV6-6 to TRBJ2-5; perhaps TRBD1 as D (6 bases). Trimming took off 7 bases at V and 0 bases at J, with 9 bases between the two ends. Germline V lookup: CDR1 MNHNY, CDR2 SVGAGI (reference sequence). The CDR3 contains 13 residues. The CDR3 nucleotides read TGTGCCAGCAACAGGGCGGACCAAGAGACCCAGTACTTC. Translation gives CASNRADQETQYF.

This clone was recorded once. V usage is TRBV6-5 and J usage is TRBJ2-5; a possible D gene is TRBD2 (6 bases). The germline gives CDR1 MNHEY, CDR2 SVGAGI. V dropped 5 bases and J dropped 11 bases, with 21 bases sitting between them. The CDR3 has 14 amino acids. The CDR3 here is CASSPPMGSGEQYF. The DNA of the CDR3 is TGTGCCAGCAGTCCTCCGATGGGGTCGGGAGAGCAGTACTTC.

The V gene is TRBV5-6, the J gene TRBJ1-1; 9 nucleotides agree with TRBD1. This CDR3 has 15 residues. Trimming removed 2 bases from V and 11 bases from J; junction bases left unmatched: 13. The germline gives CDR1 SGHDT, CDR2 YYEEEE. The CDR3 spells CASSFQDRGDLVAFF. The CDR3 coding sequence is TGTGCCAGCAGCTTTCAGGACAGGGGCGACTTGGTCGCTTTCTTT.

This clone was picked up a small number of times. This chain links TRBV29-1 with TRBJ2-3; D might be TRBD2 (6 bases). The V end was cut by 6 bases, the J end by 4 bases, with 17 bases between. Germline CDR1 and CDR2: SQVTM and ANQGSEA. This CDR3 comprises 14 residues. The CDR3 loop reads CSVHSRLVPDTQYF. In nucleotides, the CDR3 is TGCAGCGTCCACTCCCGACTAGTCCCAGATACGCAGTATTTT.

The rearrangement links TRBV2 to TRBJ1-4; perhaps TRBD1 as D (5 bases). Trimming stripped 4 bases from V and 3 bases from J, with 12 bases between. Germline-derived CDR1 and CDR2 are SNHLY and FYNNEI. The CDR3 has 15 residues. The CDR3 here is CASSGRGSSNEKLFF. CDR3 DNA sequence: TGTGCCAGCAGTGGGAGGGGAAGTTCTAATGAAAAACTGTTTTTT.

This chain uses TRBV28 with TRBJ1-3; D might be TRBD1 (6 bases). V gave up 10 bases and J gave up 0 bases, with 19 bases separating them. The length of the CDR3 is 16 residues. CDR1 and CDR2 from the germline V gene are MDHEN and SYDVKM. The CDR3 loop reads CATTRTVQYSGNTIYF. In DNA form, the CDR3 reads TGTGCCACCACCCGGACAGTTCAATACTCTGGAAACACCATATATTTT.

The chain couples TRBV5-1 to TRBJ1-4; a weak D match, TRBD1 (5 bases). The V end was cut by 0 bases, the J end by 0 bases, with 12 bases between. This CDR3 has 17 amino acids. Germline lookup yields CDR1 SGHRS and CDR2 YFSETQ. For the CDR3, the DNA is TGCGCCAGCAGCTTGGGACAGCCTATTACAACTAATGAAAAACTGTTTTTT. This sequence encodes CASSLGQPITTNEKLFF.

This chain uses TRBV9 with TRBJ2-1; 7 bases line up with TRBD2. Germline V CDR1 and CDR2: SGDLS, YYNGEE. The CDR3 totals 14 residues. The trim removed 4 bases at V and 8 bases at J, leaving 9 bases unmatched. The CDR3 sequence is CASSRTSRGDEQFF. DNA for the CDR3: TGTGCCAGCAGCAGGACCTCACGGGGGGATGAGCAGTTCTTC.

This chain connects TRBV6-1 to TRBJ1-1; a weak D match, TRBD1 (5 bases). CDR3 length: 13 residues. The germline CDR1 and CDR2 sequences are MNHNS and SASEGT. The V end was cut by 6 bases, the J end by 5 bases, with 13 bases between. The CDR3 DNA sequence: TGTGCCAGCAGCGACGTTGGGGGGACTGAAGCTTTCTTT. It encodes CASSDVGGTEAFF.

This chain uses TRBV19 with TRBJ1-3; no reliable D call. The germline gives CDR1 LNHDA, CDR2 SQIVND (reference sequence). The CDR3 is made up of 15 amino acids. Trimming left V 5 bases short and J 0 bases short, with 11 bases between. The CDR3 region is CASSRRASSGNTIYF. The CDR3 DNA is TGTGCCAGTAGTCGGCGGGCGAGCTCTGGAAACACCATATATTTT.

The rearrangement links TRBV30 to TRBJ2-5, with D perhaps matching TRBD1 (7 bases). There are 12 residues in the CDR3. The V end lost 7 bases, the J end lost 2 bases, and 11 bases lay between the germline ends. CDR1 GTSNPN and CDR2 SVGIG come from the germline V gene (reference sequence). The CDR3 DNA is TGTGCCTACAGGGGAGGACAAGAGACCCAGTACTTC. Translating it yields CAYRGGQETQYF.

The chain recombines TRBV27 with TRBJ2-3; 13 nucleotides agree with TRBD2. From germline, CDR1 is MNHEY and CDR2 SMNVEV (reference sequence). The J segment lost 6 bases and the V segment lost 6 bases, leaving 12 bases of the junction unmatched. This CDR3 region has 17 residues. CDR3 loop: CASSFGLAGARADTQYF. For the CDR3, the DNA is TGTGCCAGCAGCTTTGGACTAGCGGGAGCCCGGGCGGATACGCAGTATTTT.